This TCR beta chain was sequenced in a study of blood T cell repertoires in COVID-19. Data came from immunoSEQ multiplex PCR; TCRdb stores just in-frame clones and leaves some out. This repertoire shows 300,000 to 500,000 clones, 88% found once; its top ten account for around 0.97%. Germline V gene data show CDR1 as MNHEY and CDR2 as SVGAGI. The CDR3 totals 14 residues. V lost 3 bases to trimming and J lost 1 base, with 9 bases between them. The material sequenced was PBMCs or T cells enriched from blood (not recorded which). The sequence was obtained from a woman aged 25 to 39 with acute COVID-19. V gene TRBV6-5 combines with J gene TRBJ1-1, with TRBD1 as a possible D gene (5 bases). This CDR3 is CASSYWQGNTEAFF. CDR3 coding DNA: TGTGCCAGCAGTTATTGGCAGGGGAACACTGAAGCTTTCTTT.